Listed here are 8 T cell receptor beta chains from one sample, sequenced in a study of blood T cell repertoires in COVID-19. Here immunoSEQ multiplex PCR was the method, and the copy in TCRdb shows in-frame clones only, minus some. The table has some 360,000 clones, around 87% seen once. The sequenced sample was peripheral blood. All receptors come from a woman in her fifties or sixties with COVID-19, enrolled during active disease.

The chain has TRBV6-2 or TRBV6-3 and TRBJ1-1, with 7 bases fitting TRBD1. The junction had 3 bases not matched to a gene; V was cut back by 0 bases and J by 5 bases. The CDR3 loop spans 14 amino acids. CDR1 and CDR2 from the germline V gene are MNHEY and SVGEGT. CDR3: CASSYSGDRTEAFF. The CDR3 nucleotides are TGTGCCAGCAGTTACTCCGGGGACAGAACTGAAGCTTTCTTT.

The rearrangement uses TRBV4-2 and TRBJ1-4, with 7 bases identical to TRBD1. Losses at the gene ends were 1 base for V and 6 bases for J; bases not matched to a gene: 2. This CDR3 spans 14 amino acids. Germline CDR1 is LGHNA and CDR2 is YNFKEQ. CDR3 nucleotides: TGTGCCAGCAGCCAAGGACAGGGACATGAAAAACTGTTTTTT. It yields the protein CASSQGQGHEKLFF.

This clone was seen more than once but under ten times. The rearrangement uses TRBV5-4 and TRBJ1-3; possible D gene TRBD1, 5 bases. With 4 bases removed from V and 4 bases from J, the gap between germline ends came to 9 bases. Germline V gives CDR1 SGHNT, CDR2 YYREEE (reference sequence). The CDR3 extends over 13 amino acids. CDR3 sequence reads: CASSQGAGNTIYF. The CDR3 DNA sequence: TGTGCCAGCAGCCAGGGTGCCGGAAACACCATATATTTT.

This clone was seen a handful of times. The chain is built from TRBV18 and TRBJ1-4; the D gene is possibly TRBD1 (5 bases). This CDR3 comprises 14 residues. CDR1 and CDR2 (germline): KGHSH, LQKENI. Trimming shortened V by 3 bases and J by 7 bases, and 12 bases separated the two germline ends. The CDR3 nucleotides are TGTGCCAGCTCACCTGTGGGGCAAGGTGAAAAACTGTTTTTT. As protein: CASSPVGQGEKLFF.

This chain uses TRBV7-9 with TRBJ2-7; D ambiguous. V gave up 5 bases and J gave up 2 bases, with 10 bases separating them. The CDR3 length is 13 residues. Germline loops: CDR1 SEHNR, CDR2 FQNEAQ (reference sequence). In DNA form, the CDR3 reads TGTGCCAGCAGCCGTGACACAGCCTACGAGCAGTACTTC. The encoded protein is CASSRDTAYEQYF.

V is TRBV28 and J is TRBJ1-2, with 7 bases fitting TRBD1. V dropped 7 bases and J dropped 8; count of bases not matched to a gene: 10. CDR3 length: 13 residues. Germline-derived CDR1 and CDR2 are MDHEN and SYDVKM. The DNA for the CDR3 is TGTGCCAGCACTCAGAGCCCGACAGGGGGCTACACCTTC. As protein: CASTQSPTGGYTF.

This chain links TRBV9 with TRBJ2-7, with 7 positions matching TRBD1. The germline CDR1 and CDR2 sequences are SGDLS and YYNGEE. The CDR3 spans 13 residues. The ends lost 4 bases at V and 3 bases at J; junction bases unmatched: 4. CDR3 protein: CASSPGGDYEQYF. CDR3 bases: TGTGCCAGCAGCCCAGGGGGTGACTACGAGCAGTACTTC. The variable domain in full, with the rest retrieved from reference TRBV9 and TRBJ2-7, is DSGVTQTPKHLITATGQRVTLRCSPRSGDLSVYWYQQSLDQGLQFLIQYYNGEERAKGNILERFSAQQFPDLHSELNLSSLELGDSALYFCASSPGGDYEQYFGPGTRLTVT.

The sample holds one count of this clone. This chain links TRBV7-3 with TRBJ2-1, with D possibly being TRBD1 (7 bases). The CDR3 is 16 residues long. The germline gives CDR1 SGHTA, CDR2 FQGTGA. V was trimmed by 4 bases and J by 6 bases, leaving 19 bases between them. In DNA, the CDR3 is TGTGCCAGCAGCTCGGACAGGACTAAAGGGGGCAATGAGCAGTTCTTC. Translation gives CASSSDRTKGGNEQFF.